This T cell receptor beta chain derives from a study of shared clonotypes between healthy human individuals. In the study overall: With ages of 18 to 49, the donors were two women and three men.

Naive CD8 cells lacked CD45RO and underwent positive selection for CCR7, leaving out terminally differentiated effector memory CD45RA+ cells. Free of recent acute infections or vaccinations, the donors were healthy HIV-negative adults. Deep was the level used in running the assay. The input for sorted-subset replicate PCRs was roughly 180 ng DNA, about 30,000 T cell genomes. Sequencing used immunoSEQ multiplex PCR; TCRdb keeps in-frame clones, though not all of them. The table records around 2,000,000 clones, just under 95% of them present only once. This clone was observed once. Per germline, CDR1 SEHNR and CDR2 FQNEAQ (reference sequence). The V and J ends lost 4 bases and 5 bases respectively, with 20 bases between them. The CDR3 is 16 residues long.

This receptor was taken from a man younger than 35 in good health. The sample comprised naive CD8+ T cells sorted from blood. The chain employs TRBV7-9 and TRBJ1-2, with D uncertain. The CDR3 protein is CASSSPEGAAPYGYTF. CDR3 DNA: TGTGCCAGCAGCTCACCGGAGGGAGCCGCGCCGTATGGCTACACCTTC.